The rows below give T cell receptor beta chains drawn from one sample of a study of blood T cells in healthy people across ages. TCRdb re-analysed the 5' RACE reads in MiXCR, keeping a single row per CDR3 protein. This sample has more than 650,000 distinct CDR3 sequences, with around half found just once. Material: blood. Receptor source: a man aged 80 or over in good health. The CDR3 runs from the conserved cysteine through the conserved F or W. D genes are given only for firm matches.

NA,TRBJ2-3,TRBV6-6,CASSYSNEGRTTQYF
NA,TRBJ1-1,TRBV6-6,CATTVADTEAFF
NA,TRBJ2-1,TRBV20-1,CSAPAGAIYNEQFF
TRBD1,TRBJ1-6,TRBV6-6,CASTPGQGYNSPLHF
NA,TRBJ2-1,TRBV2,CASSEGSGPKFF
TRBD2,TRBJ2-1,TRBV7-2,CASRPTSDPSYNEQFF
NA,TRBJ2-3,TRBV12-3/TRBV12-4,CASRAAPRGYAYF
NA,TRBJ1-4,TRBV29-1,CSVGGPGGEKLFF
NA,NA,TRBV7-3,CASSSKGLASSYNEQYF
NA,TRBJ1-5,TRBV5-1,CASSSQGEPQPQHF